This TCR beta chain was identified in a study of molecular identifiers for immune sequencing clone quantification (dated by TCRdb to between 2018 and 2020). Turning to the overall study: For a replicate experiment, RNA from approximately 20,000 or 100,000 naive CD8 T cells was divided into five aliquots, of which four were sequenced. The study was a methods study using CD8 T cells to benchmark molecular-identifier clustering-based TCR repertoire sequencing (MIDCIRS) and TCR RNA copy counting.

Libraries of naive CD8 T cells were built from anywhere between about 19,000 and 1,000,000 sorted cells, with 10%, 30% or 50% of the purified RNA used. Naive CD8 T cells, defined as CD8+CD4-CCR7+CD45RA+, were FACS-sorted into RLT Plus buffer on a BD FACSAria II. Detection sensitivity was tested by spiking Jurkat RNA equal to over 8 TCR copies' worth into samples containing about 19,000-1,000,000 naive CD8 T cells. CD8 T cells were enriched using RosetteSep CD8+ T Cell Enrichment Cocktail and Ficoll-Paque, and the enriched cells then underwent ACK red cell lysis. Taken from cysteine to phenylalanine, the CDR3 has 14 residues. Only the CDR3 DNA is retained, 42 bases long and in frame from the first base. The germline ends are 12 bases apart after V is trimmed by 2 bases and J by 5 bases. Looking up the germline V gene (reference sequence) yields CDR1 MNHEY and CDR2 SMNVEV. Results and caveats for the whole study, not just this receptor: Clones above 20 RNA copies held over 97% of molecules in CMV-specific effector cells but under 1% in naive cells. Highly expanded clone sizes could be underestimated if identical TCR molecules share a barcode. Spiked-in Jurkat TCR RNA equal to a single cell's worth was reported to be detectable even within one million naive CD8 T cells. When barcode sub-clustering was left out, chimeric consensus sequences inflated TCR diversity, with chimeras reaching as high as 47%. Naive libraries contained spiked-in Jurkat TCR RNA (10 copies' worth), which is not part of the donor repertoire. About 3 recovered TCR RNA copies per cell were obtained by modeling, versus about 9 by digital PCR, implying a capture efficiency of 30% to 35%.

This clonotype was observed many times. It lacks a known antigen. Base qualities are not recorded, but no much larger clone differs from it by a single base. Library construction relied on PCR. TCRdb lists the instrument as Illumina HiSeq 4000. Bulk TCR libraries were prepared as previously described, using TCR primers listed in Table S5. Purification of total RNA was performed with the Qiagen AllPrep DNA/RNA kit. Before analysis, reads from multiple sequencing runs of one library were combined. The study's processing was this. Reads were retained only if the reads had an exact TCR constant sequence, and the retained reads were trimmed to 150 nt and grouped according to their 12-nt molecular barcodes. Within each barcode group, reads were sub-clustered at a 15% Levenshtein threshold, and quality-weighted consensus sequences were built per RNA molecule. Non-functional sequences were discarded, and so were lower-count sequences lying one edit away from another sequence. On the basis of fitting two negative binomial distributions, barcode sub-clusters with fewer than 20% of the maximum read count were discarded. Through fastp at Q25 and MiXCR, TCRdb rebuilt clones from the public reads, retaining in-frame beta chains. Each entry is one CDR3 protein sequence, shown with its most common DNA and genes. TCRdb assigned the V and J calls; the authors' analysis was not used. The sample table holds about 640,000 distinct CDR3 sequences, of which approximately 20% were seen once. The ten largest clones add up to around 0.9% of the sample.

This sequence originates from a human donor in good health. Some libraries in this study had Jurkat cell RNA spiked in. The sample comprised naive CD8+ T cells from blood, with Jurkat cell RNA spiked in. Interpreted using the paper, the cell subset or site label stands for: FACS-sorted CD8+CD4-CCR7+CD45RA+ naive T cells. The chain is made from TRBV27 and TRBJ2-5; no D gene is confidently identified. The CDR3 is CASSLLSRWETQYF. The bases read TGTGCCAGCAGTTTACTCAGCCGTTGGGAGACCCAGTACTTC.